The 24 T cell receptor beta chains below were found in one sample sequenced in a study of T cell responses to AZD1222 COVID-19 vaccine. Sequencing was performed with immunoSEQ multiplex PCR; in TCRdb, only in-frame clones are kept and a portion is missing. The sample yields over 150,000 clones, about nine tenths seen once. Sequenced here: peripheral blood, sampled on day 0 of AZD1222 vaccination. These receptors were taken from an adult in good health.

The chain carries TRBV5-1 and TRBJ1-1; D ambiguous. CDR1 is SGHRS and CDR2 is YFSETQ in the germline V gene. With 8 bases removed from V and 2 bases from J, the gap between germline ends came to 13 bases. The CDR3 runs to 13 residues. DNA for the CDR3: TGCGCCAGTTCCACTCCATTTAACACTGAAGCTTTCTTT. Protein product: CASSTPFNTEAFF.

This chain joins TRBV24-1 and TRBJ2-1, with TRBD1 matching over 11 bases. This CDR3 is 17 amino acids long. V lost 3 bases and J lost 6; bases outside the gene matches: 9. CDR1 and CDR2 from the germline V gene are KGHDR and SFDVKD. The CDR3: CATSDGQGAGTANEQFF. Written as DNA, the CDR3 is TGTGCCACCAGTGATGGACAGGGGGCCGGGACGGCCAATGAGCAGTTCTTC.

CDR3 residues: CASTNRDNTEAFF. The DNA of the CDR3 is TGTGCCAGCACCAACAGGGACAACACTGAAGCTTTCTTT. V usage is TRBV6-5 and J usage is TRBJ1-1, with D perhaps TRBD1 (6 bases). CDR1 and CDR2 (germline): MNHEY, SVGAGI. The CDR3 covers 13 residues. Deletions cut 7 bases from V and 2 bases from J, with 11 bases between.

The V and J genes are TRBV3-1 (or the pseudogene TRBV3-2) and TRBJ1-4; 7 nucleotides line up with TRBD1. After removal of 4 bases from V and 4 bases from J, the junction contained 6 bases not matched to a gene. From germline, CDR1 is LGHDT and CDR2 YNNKEL (reference sequence). This CDR3 region has 15 residues. Here the CDR3 reads CASSPGGQINEKLFF. For the CDR3, the DNA is TGTGCCAGCAGCCCCGGGGGACAGATTAATGAAAAACTGTTTTTT.

The genes are TRBV7-9 and TRBJ1-2; D is perhaps TRBD1 (5 bases). Germline loops: CDR1 SEHNR, CDR2 FQNEAQ (reference sequence). V gave up 4 bases and J gave up 5 bases, with 17 bases separating them. This CDR3 spans 15 amino acids. The CDR3 sequence is CASSSYGGAGYGYTF. The CDR3 DNA follows: TGTGCCAGCAGCTCCTACGGCGGGGCGGGGTATGGCTACACCTTC.

The gene calls are TRBV10-3 and TRBJ1-2; tentative D call: TRBD1 (5 bases). The CDR3 has 13 amino acids. Trimming pared 3 bases from V and 5 bases from J, leaving 10 bases between. Per the germline V gene, CDR1 is ENHRY and CDR2 is SYGVKD. The CDR3 region has the DNA TGTGCCATCAGTGATCCCAGGGCATATGGCTACACCTTC. This gives the protein CAISDPRAYGYTF.

About this clone itself: The sample holds other DNA sequences that translate to the same CDR3. This chain connects TRBV7-6 to TRBJ2-3; D ambiguous. CDR1 SGHVS and CDR2 FNYEAQ come from the germline V gene. Trimming removed 5 bases from V and 5 bases from J, with 8 bases in between. CDR3 length: 12 amino acids. The CDR3: CASSPTRDTQYF. The CDR3 region has the DNA TGTGCCAGCAGCCCTACGCGAGATACGCAGTATTTT.

This sequence joins TRBV7-8 and TRBJ1-2, with 8 positions matching TRBD1. J lost 13 bases, V lost 2 bases, and 12 bases had no gene match. In germline, CDR1 is SGHVS, CDR2 FQNEAQ. The CDR3 sequence is 14 residues long. CDR3 region: CASSLLAGGMLGTF. In DNA form, the CDR3 reads TGTGCCAGCAGCTTATTGGCAGGGGGCATGTTAGGCACCTTC.

This chain links TRBV11-2 with TRBJ2-7; D not certain. V shed 6 bases and J shed 2 bases, with 8 bases lying between them. Germline V lookup: CDR1 SGHAT, CDR2 FQNNGV. This CDR3 is built from 12 residues. The CDR3 sequence: CASSPITYEQYF. CDR3 DNA sequence: TGTGCCAGCAGTCCGATAACCTACGAGCAGTACTTC. Full variable domain (outside the CDR3, taken from reference TRBV11-2 and TRBJ2-7): EAGVAQSPRYKIIEKRQSVAFWCNPISGHATLYWYQQILGQGPKLLIQFQNNGVVDDSQLPKDRFSAERLKGVDSTLKIQPAKLEDSAVYLCASSPITYEQYFGPGTRLTVT.

The chain couples TRBV5-1 to TRBJ2-7; D perhaps matches TRBD1 (5 bases). Trimming took 2 bases from V and 1 from J, leaving 10 bases between them. The CDR3 has 14 residues. Germline assignment: CDR1 SGHRS and CDR2 YFSETQ. This CDR3 reads CASSLGVGSYEQYF. DNA of the CDR3: TGCGCCAGCAGCTTAGGGGTAGGGTCCTACGAGCAGTACTTC.

Written as DNA, the CDR3 is TGTGCCAGCAGTGAAGCGCTTGGGGGGACACCTCCCTACGAGCAGTACTTC. It encodes CASSEALGGTPPYEQYF. The V call is TRBV6-1, the J call TRBJ2-7; either TRBD1 or TRBD2 may fit D (6 bases each). Germline V gene sequence: CDR1 MNHNS, CDR2 SASEGT. The CDR3 has 17 residues. V was clipped by 0 bases and J by 2 bases, with 17 bases between them.

The rearrangement uses TRBV9 and TRBJ2-7; 10 bases match TRBD2. The CDR3 is 15 residues long. Trimming took 2 bases from V and 3 from J; bases not matched to a gene: 5. Germline V gene lookup returns CDR1 SGDLS and CDR2 YYNGEE. As DNA, the CDR3 is TGTGCCAGCAGCGTGACAACTAGCGGGGTCTACGAGCAGTACTTC. This sequence encodes CASSVTTSGVYEQYF.

Only a few counts were recorded for this clone. The chain recombines TRBV2 with TRBJ1-6, with D possibly being TRBD1 (5 bases). Germline V lookup: CDR1 SNHLY, CDR2 FYNNEI. The CDR3 covers 14 residues. Between the trimmed V and J ends, which lost 1 base and 10 bases, there was a span of 11 bases. The CDR3 loop reads CASSEDQGGSPLHF. The CDR3 nucleotides read TGTGCCAGCAGTGAAGACCAGGGAGGCTCACCCCTCCACTTT.

The chain carries TRBV2 and TRBJ1-2, with 8 bases lining up with TRBD1. After removal of 5 bases from V and 4 bases from J, the junction contained 9 bases not matched to a gene. CDR1 SNHLY and CDR2 FYNNEI come from the germline V gene. The CDR3 consists of 15 residues. Here the CDR3 DNA reads TGTGCCAGCAGTCCCCAAGGACAGGGTAGCTATGGCTACACCTTC. Translation: CASSPQGQGSYGYTF.

V usage is TRBV30 and J usage is TRBJ1-6; unclear D gene. Germline V lookup: CDR1 GTSNPN, CDR2 SVGIG (reference sequence). With 5 bases removed from V and 0 bases from J, the gap between germline ends came to 5 bases. This CDR3 has 13 amino acids. The CDR3 region is CAWQNSYNSPLHF. The CDR3 DNA is TGTGCCTGGCAAAACTCCTATAATTCACCCCTCCACTTT. Full variable domain (outside the CDR3, taken from reference TRBV30 and TRBJ1-6): SQTIHQWPATLVQPVGSPLSLECTVEGTSNPNLYWYRQAAGRGLQLLFYSVGIGQISSEVPQNLSASRPQDRQFILSSKKLLLSDSGFYLCAWQNSYNSPLHFGNGTRLTVT.

The genes are TRBV7-8 and TRBJ2-7, with 7 bases that match TRBD1. Germline loops: CDR1 SGHVS, CDR2 FQNEAQ. The CDR3 consists of 15 residues. Trimming at V came to 2 bases and at J to 2 bases, leaving 6 bases not matched to a gene. The CDR3 nucleotides read TGTGCCAGCAGCTTAACGACAGGGCGACCCTACGAGCAGTACTTC. Its translation: CASSLTTGRPYEQYF.

The chain combines TRBV5-1 with TRBJ2-3; 7 bases align to TRBD2. From germline, CDR1 is SGHRS and CDR2 YFSETQ. V lost 3 bases to trimming and J lost 2 bases; unmatched junction nucleotides: 18. The CDR3 runs to 19 residues. The chain's CDR3 is CASSSVAGLRTVSTDTQYF. CDR3 bases: TGCGCCAGCAGCTCTGTCGCGGGACTACGCACTGTCTCCACAGATACGCAGTATTTT.

The chain combines TRBV5-1 with TRBJ2-7; 14 positions match TRBD2. The germline V gene has CDR1 SGHRS and CDR2 YFSETQ. J was trimmed by 0 bases and V by 3 bases; bases with no gene match: 8. This CDR3 region has 18 residues. Written as DNA, the CDR3 is TGCGCCAGCAGCTGGGGGACTAGCGGGGGCCGTAGCTCCTACGAGCAGTACTTC. Translation: CASSWGTSGGRSSYEQYF.

The V gene is TRBV5-1, the J gene TRBJ2-1; 7 bases map to TRBD1. Trimming removed 0 bases from V and 2 bases from J; junction bases left unmatched: 2. The CDR3 length is 15 residues. Germline CDR1 is SGHRS and CDR2 is YFSETQ. Here the CDR3 reads CASSLGQGAYNEQFF. The CDR3 coding sequence is TGCGCCAGCAGCTTGGGACAGGGTGCCTACAATGAGCAGTTCTTC.

V usage is TRBV3-1 (or the pseudogene TRBV3-2) and J usage is TRBJ2-5; 8 nucleotides line up with TRBD2. CDR3 size: 15 residues. After removal of 3 bases from V and 5 bases from J, the junction contained 8 bases not matched to a gene. The V gene's germline CDR1 is LGHDT and CDR2 YNNKEL (reference sequence). The CDR3 loop is CASSHTGGRLETQYF. Here the CDR3 DNA reads TGTGCCAGCAGCCACACGGGGGGGCGGTTGGAGACCCAGTACTTC.

This CDR3 reads CATSGSAGGEDEQFF. The CDR3 region has the DNA TGTGCCACCAGTGGGAGTGCAGGGGGCGAGGATGAGCAGTTCTTC. The V call is TRBV24-1, the J call TRBJ2-1; 8 bases fit TRBD1. Germline-derived CDR1 and CDR2 are KGHDR and SFDVKD. With 5 bases clipped from V and 8 bases from J, the junction kept 10 bases outside the gene matches. The CDR3 is 15 residues long.

The genes are TRBV18 and TRBJ2-5, with 9 bases fitting TRBD1. The CDR3 has 17 residues. Germline V gene data show CDR1 as KGHSH and CDR2 as LQKENI. After removal of 2 bases from V and 4 bases from J, the junction contained 11 bases not matched to a gene. CDR3 DNA: TGTGCCAGCTCACCAAAGGCCGGGACAGGGACGGCAGAGACCCAGTACTTC. Amino acid sequence: CASSPKAGTGTAETQYF.

In its sample, this clone was seen once. The chain couples TRBV15 to TRBJ1-4, with 10 bases identical to TRBD1. Germline lookup yields CDR1 LNHNV and CDR2 YYDKDF (reference sequence). The J segment lost 8 bases and the V segment lost 5 bases, leaving 17 bases of the junction unmatched. The length of the CDR3 is 18 residues. CDR3 protein: CATSPDRDRGLVGEKLFF. The CDR3 coding sequence is TGTGCCACCAGCCCCGACCGGGACAGGGGACTTGTTGGCGAAAAACTGTTTTTT. Looking up the rest from reference TRBV15 and TRBJ1-4 gives the full variable domain: DAMVIQNPRYQVTQFGKPVTLSCSQTLNHNVMYWYQQKSSQAPKLLFHYYDKDFNNEADTPDNFQSRRPNTSFCFLDIRSPGLGDTAMYLCATSPDRDRGLVGEKLFFGSGTQLSVL.

The chain links TRBV5-5 to TRBJ2-1; unclear D gene. Trimming cost V 4 bases and J 7 bases, with 6 bases left between them. The germline V gene encodes CDR1 SGHKS and CDR2 YYEKEE (reference sequence). The CDR3 contains 11 residues. CDR3 residues: CASSKLNEQFF. The CDR3 coding sequence is TGTGCCAGCAGCAAGCTTAATGAGCAGTTCTTC.